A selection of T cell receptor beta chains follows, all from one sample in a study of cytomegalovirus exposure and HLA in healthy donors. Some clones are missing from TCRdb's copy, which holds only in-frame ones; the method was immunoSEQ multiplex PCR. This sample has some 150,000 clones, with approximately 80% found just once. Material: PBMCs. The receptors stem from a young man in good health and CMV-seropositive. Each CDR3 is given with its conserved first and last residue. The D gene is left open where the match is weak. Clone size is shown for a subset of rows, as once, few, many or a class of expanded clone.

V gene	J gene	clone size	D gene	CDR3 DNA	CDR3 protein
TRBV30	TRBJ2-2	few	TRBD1	TGTGCCTGGACCCCTGGACAGGGAAACACCGGGGAGCTGTTTTTT	CAWTPGQGNTGELFF
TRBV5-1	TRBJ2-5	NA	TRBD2	TGCGCCAGCACTACTAGCGCCCCAGAAGAGACCCAGTACTTC	CASTTSAPEETQYF
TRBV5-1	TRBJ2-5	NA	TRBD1	TGCGCCAGCAGCCTACAGGGGGCCGGGGAGACCCAGTACTTC	CASSLQGAGETQYF
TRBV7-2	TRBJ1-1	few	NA	TGTGCCAGCAGCCCCAGGATTGAAGCTTTCTTT	CASSPRIEAFF
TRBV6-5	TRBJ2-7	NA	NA	TGTGCCAGCAGTTACTCATACGGGGTGTCCTACGAGCAGTACTTC	CASSYSYGVSYEQYF
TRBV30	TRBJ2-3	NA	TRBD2	TGTGCCTGGAACCCTAGCGGGGGGACAGATACGCAGTATTTT	CAWNPSGGTDTQYF
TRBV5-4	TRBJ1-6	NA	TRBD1	TGTGCCAGCAGCTTGGCATGGGGACAGGGTGCGGGCAATTCACCCCTCCACTTT	CASSLAWGQGAGNSPLHF
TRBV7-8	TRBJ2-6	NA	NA	TGTGCCAGCAGCCTCACAGGGTCCGGGGCCAACGTCCTGACTTTC	CASSLTGSGANVLTF
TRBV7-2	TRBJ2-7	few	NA	TGTGCCAGCAACCCCTTATGGGGCCCCTACGAGCAGTACTTC	CASNPLWGPYEQYF
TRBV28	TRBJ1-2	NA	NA	TGTGCCAGCAGTTTGCGACGGGATGGTGGTGGCTACACCTTC	CASSLRRDGGGYTF
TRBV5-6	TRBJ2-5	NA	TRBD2	TGTGCCAGCAGCTTGACTAGCGGGGGTCAAGAGACCCAGTACTTC	CASSLTSGGQETQYF
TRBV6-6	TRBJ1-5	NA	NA	TGTGCCAGCAGCCCCGGGGTGCCCGATCAGCCCCAGCATTTT	CASSPGVPDQPQHF
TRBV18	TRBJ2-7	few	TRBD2	TGTGCCAGCTCACCACCGGGGGGGTTAGCGAGGAAGGACGAGCAGTACTTC	CASSPPGGLARKDEQYF
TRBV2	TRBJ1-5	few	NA	TGTGCCAGCAGGGGGGATGGGGGAGGGGGTCAGCCCCAGCATTTT	CASRGDGGGGQPQHF
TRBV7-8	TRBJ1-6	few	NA	TGTGCCAGCAGCCAGCGGACGTTGACAAGCTCCTATAATTCACCCCTCCACTTT	CASSQRTLTSSYNSPLHF
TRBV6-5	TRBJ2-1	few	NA	TGTGCCAGCAGTTCAGGGTTGAGCTCCTACAATGAGCAGTTCTTC	CASSSGLSSYNEQFF
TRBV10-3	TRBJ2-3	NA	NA	TGTGCCATCAGTGAGGGCGGATACACAGATACGCAGTATTTT	CAISEGGYTDTQYF
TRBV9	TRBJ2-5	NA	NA	TGTGCCAGCAGCCCCCGGGGCGGGGTAGGGGAGACCCAGTACTTC	CASSPRGGVGETQYF
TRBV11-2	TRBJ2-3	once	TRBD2	TGTGCCAGCAGCCATAGCGGGGGGGTAGATACGCAGTATTTT	CASSHSGGVDTQYF
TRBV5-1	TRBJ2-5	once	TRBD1	TGCGCCAGCGGCTACAGGGGGCGGGGGTACCAAGAGACCCAGTACTTC	CASGYRGRGYQETQYF
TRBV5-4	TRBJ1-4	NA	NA	TGTGCCAGCAGCCCGGCGGGAGCAACTAATGAAAAACTGTTTTTT	CASSPAGATNEKLFF
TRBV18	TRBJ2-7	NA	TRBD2	TGTGCCAGCTCACCACCGGGACTAGCGGGGGGGCGATCCTACGAGCAGTACTTC	CASSPPGLAGGRSYEQYF
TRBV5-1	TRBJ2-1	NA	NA	TGCGCCAGCAGCCCGAGCTCCTACAATGAGCAGTTCTTC	CASSPSSYNEQFF
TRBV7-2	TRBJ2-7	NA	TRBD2	TGTGCCAGCAGCCCGACTAGCGGGGGAACCTACGAGCAGTACTTC	CASSPTSGGTYEQYF
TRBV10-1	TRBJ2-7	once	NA	TGCGCCAGCAGTAACCACCGGGGTTCCTACGAGCAGTACTTC	CASSNHRGSYEQYF
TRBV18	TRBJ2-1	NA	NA	TGTGCCAGCTCACCAGCGGCCAATGAGCAGTTCTTC	CASSPAANEQFF
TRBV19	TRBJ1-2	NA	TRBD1	TGTGCCAGTAGTATAGCCCGGACAGGGTTTTATGGCTACACCTTC	CASSIARTGFYGYTF
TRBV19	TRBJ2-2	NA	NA	TGTGCCAGTACCAACTCTGAGGACATCCCGACCGGGGAGCTGTTTTTT	CASTNSEDIPTGELFF
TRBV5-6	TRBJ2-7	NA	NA	TGTGCCAGCAGCTTGGAGGAGGCCGACTACGAGCAGTACTTC	CASSLEEADYEQYF
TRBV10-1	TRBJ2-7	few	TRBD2	TGCGCCAGCAGCGACCCTAGCGGGGGCTCCTACGAGCAGTACTTC	CASSDPSGGSYEQYF
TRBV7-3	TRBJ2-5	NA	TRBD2	TGTGCCAGCAGCTTAAACCCCCCTAGCGGGGGTGCCCAAGAGACCCAGTACTTC	CASSLNPPSGGAQETQYF
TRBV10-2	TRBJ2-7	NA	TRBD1	TGCGCCAGCAGGGATTACGGGACAGGGTTATACGAGCAGTACTTC	CASRDYGTGLYEQYF
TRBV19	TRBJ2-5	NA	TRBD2	TGTGCCAGTAGTTTTGGCGGGGGGGCCGGGGAGACCCAGTACTTC	CASSFGGGAGETQYF
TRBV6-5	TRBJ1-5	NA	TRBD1	TGTGCCAGCAGCCCCAGACAGGGCCAGCCCCAGCATTTT	CASSPRQGQPQHF
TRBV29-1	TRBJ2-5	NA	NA	TGCAGCGTTGTGGGGCACCAAGAGACCCAGTACTTC	CSVVGHQETQYF
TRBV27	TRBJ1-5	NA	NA	TGTGCCAGCAGTTGGGGGCCTAATCAGCCCCAGCATTTT	CASSWGPNQPQHF
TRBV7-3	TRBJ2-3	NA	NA	TGTGCCAGCAGCCAACCAGGGGCGCTGGAGGATACGCAGTATTTT	CASSQPGALEDTQYF
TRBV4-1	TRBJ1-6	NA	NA	TGCGCCAGCAGCCAAGAAAACGGGGTAGACTTAAATTCACCCCTCCACTTT	CASSQENGVDLNSPLHF
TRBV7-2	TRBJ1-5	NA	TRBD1	TGTGCCAGCAGCCTACAGGGGGCGCTGAGCAATCAGCCCCAGCATTTT	CASSLQGALSNQPQHF
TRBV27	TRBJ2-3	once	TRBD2	TGTGCCAGCAGCCCGCGAACGAGCGGGGGGGCGAGGTTTGTAGACACGCAGTATTTT	CASSPRTSGGARFVDTQYF
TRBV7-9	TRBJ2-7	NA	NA	TGTGCCAGCAGCTTAGCTTCGGGGGATTTTTGGGGTTACGAGCAGTACTTC	CASSLASGDFWGYEQYF
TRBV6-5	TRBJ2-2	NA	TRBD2	TGTGCCAGCAGTTACGGCGGGGGGGACACCGGGGAGCTGTTTTTT	CASSYGGGDTGELFF
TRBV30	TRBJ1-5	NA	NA	TGTGCCTGGAGTGTTGCGGGGGATCAGCCCCAGCATTTT	CAWSVAGDQPQHF